Detailed here is one TCR beta chain. Its antigen is undetermined. The record originates from a study of cytomegalovirus exposure and HLA in healthy donors. Broader study findings: When analyzed later, a missense DCLRE1C variant was found to be linked to TCR beta V- and J-gene trimming. Cytomegalovirus association was listed for around 180 TCR beta chains. By a later analysis, the bulk of CMV-associated TCR beta chains appeared HLA-restricted.

Germline-derived CDR1 and CDR2 are SGHDT and YYEEEE. This CDR3 region has 16 residues. Trimming took 4 bases from V and 0 from J; bases not matched to a gene: 2. Primers for the PCR totalled 60 Vbeta and 13 Jbeta. Authors' methods: Later reanalysis found 60 million to 90 million unique TCR beta chains, approximately 11 million of them shared. Method: immunoSEQ multiplex PCR; TCRdb's copy keeps in-frame clones and lacks some. V and J calls and clone size are as listed in that table; D and trimming were resolved from the DNA. Among about 150,000 clones, 70% to 85% were seen once, and the ten largest hold 2.1%.

The material sequenced was PBMCs. The TCR sequence derives from a man aged 25 to 40 in good health and CMV-seronegative. The chain carries TRBV5-6 and TRBJ2-6, with 9 bases lining up with TRBD1. As DNA, the CDR3 is TGTGCCAGCAGCGCGGGACAGGGCTCTGGGGCCAACGTCCTGACTTTC. Translating gives CASSAGQGSGANVLTF.